The 29 T cell receptor beta chains below come from one sample, sequenced in a study of molecular identifiers for immune sequencing clone quantification. TCRdb independently ran MiXCR on the PCR reads; one entry per CDR3 protein. Here the sample spans 40,000 to 65,000 distinct CDR3 sequences, just over 35% being singletons. Sequenced sample: naive CD8+ T cells from blood, with Jurkat cell RNA spiked in. Subset here: FACS-sorted CD8+CD4-CCR7+CD45RA+ naive T cells. Receptor source: a human donor in good health. Some libraries in this study had Jurkat cell RNA spiked in.

This clonotype was seen only a few times. The chain links TRBV7-9 to TRBJ2-3, with D unclear. Germline V gives CDR1 SEHNR, CDR2 FQNEAQ (reference sequence). CDR3 length: 12 residues. Trimming removed 5 bases from V and 4 bases from J, with 7 bases in between. The CDR3 region has the DNA TGTGCCAGCAGCCCTGGGGCAGATACGCAGTATTTT. This gives the protein CASSPGADTQYF.

Ten or more counts support this clonotype. J is TRBJ1-5 and V is TRBV7-2; possible D gene TRBD1, 5 bases. This CDR3 has 15 amino acids. Germline-derived CDR1 and CDR2 are SGHTA and FQGNSA. The ends were cut back, 1 base at V and 7 bases at J, with 14 bases in the middle. The CDR3 DNA reads as TGTGCCAGCAGCTTAGGGGTCAGGGAAGGACAGCCCCAGCATTTT. As protein: CASSLGVREGQPQHF. The full variable domain, in which reference TRBV7-2 and TRBJ1-5 provide the parts outside the CDR3, is GAGVSQSPSNKVTEKGKDVELRCDPISGHTALYWYRQSLGQGLEFLIYFQGNSAPDKSGLPSDRFSAERTGGSVSTLTIQRTQQEDSAVYLCASSLGVREGQPQHFGDGTRLSIL.

This clonotype was counted between two and nine times. The V call is TRBV6-5, the J call TRBJ2-7, with 7 bases aligning to TRBD2. Unmatched junction bases numbered 18, after V lost 6 bases and J lost 4 bases. Germline CDR1 reads MNHEY; CDR2 reads SVGAGI. This CDR3 region has 17 residues. CDR3 amino acids: CASRRREGTSRGYEQYF. In DNA form, the CDR3 reads TGTGCCAGCAGACGGAGAGAAGGGACCTCGCGGGGGTACGAGCAGTACTTC.

A remark on this clonotype: Given a much more abundant clone one base away, this may be a read error. V and J are TRBV9 and TRBJ2-3; D is unclear. The germline V gene has CDR1 SGDLS and CDR2 YYNGEE. The CDR3 loop spans 15 amino acids. V gave up 0 bases and J gave up 3 bases, with 11 bases separating them. The CDR3 sequence: CASSVAGRLTDTQYF. The CDR3 DNA is TGTGCCAGCAGCGTAGCTGGACGCCTGACAGATACGCAGTATTTT.

This chain connects TRBV6-5 to TRBJ1-1; the D gene is possibly TRBD1 (5 bases). The CDR3 runs 13 residues. Trimming shortened V by 1 base and J by 4 bases, and 7 bases separated the two germline ends. Germline values: CDR1 MNHEY, CDR2 SVGAGI. The CDR3 region is CASSYYGATEAFF. In DNA form, the CDR3 reads TGTGCCAGCAGTTACTACGGGGCCACTGAAGCTTTCTTT.

About this clonotype itself: A much larger clone lies one base from this, so it may be a read error. The V gene is TRBV2, the J gene TRBJ2-7; D may be TRBD1 or TRBD2 (5 bases each). The germline CDR1 and CDR2 sequences are SNHLY and FYNNEI. The CDR3 covers 14 residues. CDR3 sequence (DNA): TGTGTCAGCAGTCCGGGACCCACCGCCTACGAGCAGTACTTC. It encodes CVSSPGPTAYEQYF.

The chain couples TRBV7-6 to TRBJ1-1, with TRBD1 matching 7 bases. The CDR3 loop spans 15 amino acids. The V gene's germline CDR1 is SGHVS and CDR2 FNYEAQ. V lost 5 bases and J lost 1; bases outside the gene matches: 7. The CDR3 region has the DNA TGTGCCAGCAGCCCACGAAGGGGGCAGAACACTGAAGCTTTCTTT. It codes for CASSPRRGQNTEAFF. Together with reference TRBV7-6 and TRBJ1-1, the CDR3 gives the full variable domain: GAGVSQSPRYKVTKRGQDVALRCDPISGHVSLYWYRQALGQGPEFLTYFNYEAQQDKSGLPNDRFSAERPEGSISTLTIQRTEQRDSAMYRCASSPRRGQNTEAFFGQGTRLTVV.

The chain has TRBV29-1 and TRBJ2-7, with 10 bases matching TRBD2. The CDR3 is made up of 15 amino acids. Germline CDR1 reads SQVTM; CDR2 reads ANQGSEA. With V trimmed by 2 bases and J by 2 bases, 6 bases remained unmatched. Here the CDR3 DNA reads TGCAGCGTTGAACTTCCGGGACTAGCGACCTACGAGCAGTACTTC. As protein: CSVELPGLATYEQYF.

This clonotype occurred a few times. V usage is TRBV5-1 and J usage is TRBJ1-5, with D perhaps TRBD1 (5 bases). Germline values: CDR1 SGHRS, CDR2 YFSETQ. The V end was cut by 4 bases, the J end by 1 base, with 12 bases between. This CDR3 contains 15 residues. Here the CDR3 reads CASSNYPGSNQPQHF. In DNA, the CDR3 is TGCGCCAGCAGCAACTACCCAGGGAGCAATCAGCCCCAGCATTTT.

Comments on this clonotype: The junction differs from germline at one of its ends, possibly a read error. J is TRBJ1-6 and V is TRBV7-8; D ambiguous. Germline V CDR1 and CDR2: SGHVS, FQNEAQ. The CDR3 is made up of 13 amino acids. The CDR3 DNA reads TGTGCCAGCAGCTTAGCCCCCAATTCACCCCTCCGCTTT. Its protein product is CASSLAPNSPLRF.

This chain uses TRBV6-6 with TRBJ2-1, with 10 bases aligning to TRBD2. From germline, CDR1 is MNHNY and CDR2 SVGAGI (reference sequence). J was trimmed by 8 bases and V by 7 bases; bases with no gene match: 14. The CDR3 is made up of 16 amino acids. The CDR3 protein is CASTLPSGRSIYEQFF. In DNA form, the CDR3 reads TGTGCCAGCACCCTACCTAGCGGGAGATCTATCTATGAGCAGTTCTTC.

This clonotype was seen at least ten times. V and J are TRBV5-6 and TRBJ1-5, with D perhaps matching TRBD1 (5 bases). CDR1 and CDR2 from the germline V gene are SGHDT and YYEEEE. The germline V and J ends were trimmed by 4 bases and 6 bases, with 17 bases remaining between them. This CDR3 spans 15 amino acids. This chain's CDR3 is CASSDGYGTGQPQHF. CDR3 bases: TGTGCCAGCAGCGACGGTTACGGGACTGGTCAGCCCCAGCATTTT. Supplemented by reference TRBV5-6 and TRBJ1-5, the full variable domain reads DAGVTQSPTHLIKTRGQQVTLRCSPKSGHDTVSWYQQALGQGPQFIFQYYEEEERQRGNFPDRFSGHQFPNYSSELNVNALLLGDSALYLCASSDGYGTGQPQHFGDGTRLSIL.

The rearrangement uses TRBV7-6 and TRBJ2-7, with TRBD2 as a possible D gene (6 bases). Germline lookup yields CDR1 SGHVS and CDR2 FNYEAQ. Trimming removed 5 bases at V and 0 bases at J, with 8 bases between. The CDR3 has 13 amino acids. The DNA of the CDR3 is TGTGCCAGCAGCCGCGGGGTCTCCTACGAGCAGTACTTC. Residues: CASSRGVSYEQYF.

The table lists this clonotype with a few counts. V and J are TRBV20-1 and TRBJ2-1; D remains ambiguous. This CDR3 has 10 amino acids. Germline CDR1 is DFQATT and CDR2 is SNEGSKA (reference sequence). Trimming cost V 0 bases and J 7 bases, with 1 base left between them. The CDR3 coding sequence is TGCAGTGCTAGAGAGAATGAGCAGTTCTTC. It encodes CSARENEQFF.

CDR3: CASSDGARNYEQYF. CDR3 nucleotide sequence: TGTGCCAGCAGCGATGGGGCTAGAAACTACGAGCAGTACTTC. The chain employs TRBV5-3 and TRBJ2-7, with D tentatively TRBD1 (5 bases). TRBV5-3 carries the ORF label, with uncertain function. This CDR3 comprises 14 residues. V was shortened by 8 bases and J by 3 bases, with 18 bases between the two germline ends.

The rearrangement uses TRBV4-3 and TRBJ2-1, with D unclear. V dropped 0 bases and J dropped 5 bases, with 8 bases sitting between them. Germline assignment: CDR1 LGHNA and CDR2 YSLEER. The CDR3 extends over 14 amino acids. The CDR3 nucleotides read TGCGCCAGCAGCCAAGATCGTCCAGACAATGAGCAGTTCTTC. Its translation: CASSQDRPDNEQFF.

The genes are TRBV7-2 and TRBJ2-1; D is perhaps TRBD2 (6 bases). V dropped 3 bases and J dropped 1 base, with 10 bases sitting between them. The germline gives CDR1 SGHTA, CDR2 FQGNSA. The CDR3 spans 15 residues. The CDR3 DNA reads TGTGCCAGCAGCTTCCGACTAGGGTCCTACAATGAGCAGTTCTTC. Translated, it gives CASSFRLGSYNEQFF.

This clonotype was found many times. This sequence joins TRBV5-4 and TRBJ1-1, with a tentative D call TRBD1 (5 bases). Trimming left V 4 bases short and J 0 bases short, with 19 bases between. CDR3 length: 17 amino acids. Per germline, CDR1 SGHNT and CDR2 YYREEE (reference sequence). The CDR3 nucleotides read TGTGCCAGCAGCACCCAGGGTAGGATAGGCATGAACACTGAAGCTTTCTTT. Translation: CASSTQGRIGMNTEAFF.

On this clonotype itself: Germline is not matched at one junction end, which may reflect a read error. V is TRBV27 and J is TRBJ2-3; TRBD2 aligns across 9 bases. The CDR3 loop spans 17 amino acids. Per the germline V gene, CDR1 is MNHEY and CDR2 is SMNVEV (reference sequence). The DNA of the CDR3 is TGTGCCAGCATTTTATCCGGGCGGGAGGGATACACAGATACGCAGTATTTT. Translation gives CASILSGREGYTDTQYF.

This clonotype was seen more than once but under ten times. V is TRBV24-1 and J is TRBJ1-3, with D perhaps TRBD1 (5 bases). The germline CDR1 and CDR2 sequences are KGHDR and SFDVKD. With 5 bases removed from V and 0 bases from J, the gap between germline ends came to 19 bases. The CDR3 totals 18 residues. Here the CDR3 DNA reads TGTGCCACCAGTGCCTCCTCCGGGACCCTCATCTCTGGAAACACCATATATTTT. Translation gives CATSASSGTLISGNTIYF.

The rearrangement uses TRBV20-1 and TRBJ1-2; D remains ambiguous. This CDR3 is built from 10 residues. Trimming shortened V by 4 bases and J by 8 bases, and 8 bases separated the two germline ends. CDR1 DFQATT and CDR2 SNEGSKA come from the germline V gene (reference sequence). The CDR3 DNA follows: TGCAGTGCTAAACCCGTAGGCTACACCTTC. It is translated as CSAKPVGYTF.

This clonotype has only a few counts. This chain links TRBV10-3 with TRBJ2-7; possibly TRBD1 or TRBD2 for D (5 bases each). The V gene's germline CDR1 is ENHRY and CDR2 SYGVKD. Deletions cut 6 bases from V and 4 bases from J, with 22 bases between. The CDR3 length is 16 residues. CDR3 in amino acids: CAISGEGSGQSYEQYF. In DNA form, the CDR3 reads TGTGCCATCAGCGGTGAGGGGTCGGGGCAGAGTTACGAGCAGTACTTC.

Concerning this clonotype itself: This may be a read error: a much more frequent sequence differs by one nucleotide. The chain employs TRBV20-1 and TRBJ2-7; 10 bases are a match to TRBD2. The CDR3 covers 15 residues. Germline CDR1 and CDR2: DFQATT and SNEGSKA (reference sequence). Unmatched junction bases numbered 6, after V lost 1 base and J lost 3 bases. CDR3 nucleotides: TGCAGTGCTAGAGCACCGGCTAGCGGGAGCTACGAGCAGTACTTC. Translating it yields CSARAPASGSYEQYF.

About this clonotype itself: At one end, the junction sequence differs from germline, possibly due to a read error. The chain recombines TRBV7-9 with TRBJ1-2; D remains ambiguous. Germline CDR1 reads SEHNR; CDR2 reads FQNEAQ (reference sequence). This CDR3 is 16 amino acids long. The CDR3 loop reads CAGSSSLVGFTYGYTF. The CDR3 coding sequence is TGTGCCGGCAGCTCTTCTCTCGTGGGATTCACCTATGGCTACACCTTC.

With regard to this clonotype: This may be a read error, as it is one base from a much larger clone. Written as DNA, the CDR3 is TGTGCCAGTAGAATGTCGGGAGGACTTAGCAATCAGCCCCAGCATTTT. It yields the protein CASRMSGGLSNQPQHF. The chain recombines TRBV19 with TRBJ1-5; no clear D gene. The V end lost 6 bases, the J end lost 0 bases, and 15 bases lay between the germline ends. The CDR3 totals 16 residues. CDR1 is LNHDA and CDR2 is SQIVND in the germline V gene (reference sequence).

Many counts were recorded for this clonotype. This sequence joins TRBV14 and TRBJ2-3; D is ambiguous. Trimming pared 4 bases from V and 5 bases from J, leaving 19 bases between. Looked up from germline, CDR1 is SGHDN and CDR2 is FVKESK. The CDR3 contains 16 residues. The CDR3 DNA is TGTGCCAGCAGCCCCTTAAAGGTGATCGCCGGAGATACGCAGTATTTT. Translated, it gives CASSPLKVIAGDTQYF.

A word on this clonotype: This may be a read error: a much more frequent sequence differs by one nucleotide. The chain joins TRBV6-5 to TRBJ2-7; TRBD1 matches at 7 bases. Germline V lookup: CDR1 MNHEY, CDR2 SVGAGI. Losses at the gene ends were 8 bases for V and 4 bases for J; bases not matched to a gene: 14. This CDR3 region has 15 residues. The CDR3 sequence: CASGSPGTALYEQYF. DNA for the CDR3: TGTGCCAGCGGTTCACCCGGGACAGCACTATACGAGCAGTACTTC.

This CDR3 is CASSQFGLAGYNEQFF. CDR3 coding DNA: TGTGCCAGCAGCCAATTTGGACTAGCGGGGTACAATGAGCAGTTCTTC. The chain employs TRBV14 and TRBJ2-1, with 12 bases identical to TRBD2. The junction had 3 bases not matched to a gene; V was cut back by 2 bases and J by 4 bases. The V gene's germline CDR1 is SGHDN and CDR2 FVKESK. The CDR3 runs 16 residues. Full variable domain (missing parts from reference TRBV14 and TRBJ2-1): EAGVTQFPSHSVIEKGQTVTLRCDPISGHDNLYWYRRVMGKEIKFLLHFVKESKQDESGMPNNRFLAERTGGTYSTLKVQPAELEDSGVYFCASSQFGLAGYNEQFFGPGTRLTVL.

This clonotype has more than one count but fewer than ten. The gene calls are TRBV5-6 and TRBJ2-5; unclear D gene. CDR1 and CDR2 (germline): SGHDT, YYEEEE. This CDR3 contains 15 residues. V lost 2 bases, J lost 4 bases, and 15 bases lay in between. The CDR3 spells CASSLLRSSVETQYF. The CDR3 coding sequence is TGTGCCAGCAGCTTATTACGGTCCTCTGTAGAGACCCAGTACTTC.